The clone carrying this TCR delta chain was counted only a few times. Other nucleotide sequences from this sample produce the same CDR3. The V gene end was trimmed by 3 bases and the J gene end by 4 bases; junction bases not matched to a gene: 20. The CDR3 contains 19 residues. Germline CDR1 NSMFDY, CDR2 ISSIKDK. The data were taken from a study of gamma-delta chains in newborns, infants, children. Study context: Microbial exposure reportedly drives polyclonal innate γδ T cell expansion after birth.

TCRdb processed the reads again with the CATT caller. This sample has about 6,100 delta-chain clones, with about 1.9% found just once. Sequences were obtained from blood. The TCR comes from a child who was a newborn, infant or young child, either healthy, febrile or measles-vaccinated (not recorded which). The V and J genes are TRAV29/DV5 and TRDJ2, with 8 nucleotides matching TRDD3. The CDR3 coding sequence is TGTGCAGCAACTCGCTTACTGGGGGGTACGGGGACCGGGACAGCACAACTCTTCTTT. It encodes CAATRLLGGTGTGTAQLFF. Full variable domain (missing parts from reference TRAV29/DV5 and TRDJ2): DQQVKQNSPSLSVQEGRISILNCDYTNSMFDYFLWYKKYPAEGPTFLISISSIKDKNEDGRFTVFLNKSAKHLSLHIVPSQPGDSAVYFCAATRLLGGTGTGTAQLFFGKGTQLIVEP.